This paragraph reports one TCR beta chain. What it binds is not known. The authors amplified TCR beta CDR3 regions, and they did so from RNA transcripts for repertoire sequencing. The first round was an RT-PCR with HTBI primers, and the second round was a multiplex PCR. TCRdb fed the multiplex PCR reads into MiXCR, producing one record per CDR3 protein. Of 650,000 to 900,000 distinct CDR3 sequences in the sample, 40% are singletons; the top ten hold 44%. The data were taken from a study of Graves' ophthalmopathy and Graves' hyperthyroidism. The V and J ends lost 3 bases and 11 bases respectively, with 16 bases between them. Germline CDR1 reads KGHDR; CDR2 reads SFDVKD. The CDR3 is made up of 14 amino acids. Study results and caveats: Most thyroid clonotypes expanded beyond 0.001 frequency were also found in blood.

Sequenced: peripheral blood. V and J are TRBV24-1 and TRBJ1-5, with D perhaps TRBD1 (6 bases). The sequence was obtained from an adult man with Graves' ophthalmopathy. CDR3 bases: TGTGCCACCAGTGATCCTGGGGGCCGGGAGACCCAGCATTTT. It translates to CATSDPGGRETQHF.